One and the same sample provided the 21 T cell receptor beta chains below, sequenced in a study of vaccination effects on CD4 cells after COVID-19. The antigens of these receptors remain unknown. Profiled with immunoSEQ multiplex PCR; TCRdb holds only in-frame clones, not every one. Found here are tens of thousands of clones, approximately 78% of them singletons; the top ten hold roughly 25%. Following culture for 9 to 11 days, CD4+ T cells were isolated. This specimen consisted of CD4+ T cells from PBMCs cultured without peptide, obtained before COVID-19 vaccination. The receptors shown here come from a human donor who had a prior SARS-CoV-2 infection.

The rearrangement links TRBV5-1 to TRBJ2-5; D call uncertain. Germline V gene data show CDR1 as SGHRS and CDR2 as YFSETQ. The CDR3 runs 13 residues. The V end was cut by 1 base, the J end by 3 bases, with 7 bases between. The CDR3 DNA sequence: TGCGCCAGCAGCTTGAGTCCGGAAGAGACCCAGTACTTC. It specifies CASSLSPEETQYF. Full variable domain (missing parts from reference TRBV5-1 and TRBJ2-5): KAGVTQTPRYLIKTRGQQVTLSCSPISGHRSVSWYQQTPGQGLQFLFEYFSETQRNKGNFPGRFSGRQFSNSRSEMNVSTLELGDSALYLCASSLSPEETQYFGPGTRLLVL.

This chain uses TRBV21-1 with TRBJ2-3; the table's D gene call, TRBD2, was not cross checked with the DNA. TRBV21-1 is classified as a pseudogene. The CDR3 spans 15 residues. The CDR3 region has the DNA TGTGCCAGCAGCCGGGCCGGGAACGGCACAGATACGCAGTATTTT. Protein: CASSRAGNGTDTQYF.

The chain combines TRBV19 with TRBJ2-1, with a weak D call TRBD2 (7 bases). Germline V gene data show CDR1 as LNHDA and CDR2 as SQIVND (reference sequence). The CDR3 is made up of 16 amino acids. V was shortened by 1 base and J by 1 base, with 11 bases between the two germline ends. The CDR3 reads CASSIGGGGSYNEQFF. CDR3 bases: TGTGCCAGTAGTATAGGGGGAGGGGGGTCCTACAATGAGCAGTTCTTC.

This clone was seen once. The chain employs TRBV7-3 and TRBJ2-1; D might be TRBD2 (5 bases). The CDR3 extends over 13 amino acids. V dropped 0 bases and J dropped 9 bases, with 9 bases sitting between them. CDR1 SGHTA and CDR2 FQGTGA come from the germline V gene. CDR3 in amino acids: CASSLTPSIEQFF. CDR3 coding DNA: TGTGCCAGCAGCTTAACCCCTAGCATTGAGCAGTTCTTC.

In regard to this clone: The sample carries other DNA sequences with the same CDR3. The genes are TRBV2 and TRBJ1-2; the D is unclear. Per the germline V gene, CDR1 is SNHLY and CDR2 is FYNNEI. The CDR3 is 12 residues long. V lost 0 bases to trimming and J lost 4 bases, with 3 bases between them. CDR3 loop: CASSEARYGYTF. The CDR3 bases are TGTGCCAGCAGTGAAGCTCGCTATGGCTACACCTTC.

This chain joins TRBV5-6 and TRBJ1-5, with D tentatively TRBD1 (5 bases). The germline V gene has CDR1 SGHDT and CDR2 YYEEEE. This CDR3 comprises 16 residues. Trimming shortened V by 0 bases and J by 6 bases, and 16 bases separated the two germline ends. As DNA, the CDR3 is TGTGCCAGCAGCTTGGGGGGCGGGAGGCAGGGTCAGCCCCAGCATTTT. Translating it yields CASSLGGGRQGQPQHF.

This chain joins TRBV27 and TRBJ2-7, with D uncertain. V was pared by 4 bases and J by 2 bases, with 3 bases between. CDR1 and CDR2 from the germline V gene are MNHEY and SMNVEV (reference sequence). This CDR3 is built from 11 residues. The DNA for the CDR3 is TGTGCCAGCAGTTCTCCCTACGAGCAGTACTTC. Translated: CASSSPYEQYF.

This clone was counted only a few times. This chain joins TRBV7-9 and TRBJ2-7; D gene unclear. Germline values: CDR1 SEHNR, CDR2 FQNEAQ (reference sequence). With 5 bases removed from V and 4 bases from J, the gap between germline ends came to 12 bases. The CDR3 is 13 residues long. CDR3 amino acids: CASSPSFKYEQYF. The CDR3 DNA sequence: TGTGCCAGCAGCCCTTCCTTTAAGTACGAGCAGTACTTC.

This chain connects TRBV7-2 to TRBJ2-7; D is ambiguous. The CDR3 is 14 residues long. Germline lookup yields CDR1 SGHTA and CDR2 FQGNSA. The V gene lost 4 bases and the J gene lost 2 bases, with 12 bases spanning the gap. CDR3: CASSSYSVTYEQYF. The DNA for the CDR3 is TGTGCCAGCAGCTCTTATTCGGTAACCTACGAGCAGTACTTC.

This clone has more than one count but fewer than ten. The rearrangement joins TRBV4-2 to TRBJ1-1; 8 bases map to TRBD1. This CDR3 has 12 amino acids. The V gene's germline CDR1 is LGHNA and CDR2 YNFKEQ. Trimming removed 4 bases from V and 7 bases from J; junction bases left unmatched: 2. CDR3 residues: CASSRQGLEAFF. The CDR3 DNA is TGTGCCAGCAGCCGACAGGGGCTTGAAGCTTTCTTT.

The chain is built from TRBV5-1 and TRBJ1-2; 8 positions agree with TRBD1. CDR1 and CDR2 (germline): SGHRS, YFSETQ. The length of the CDR3 is 13 residues. V dropped 2 bases and J dropped 6; count of bases not matched to a gene: 3. CDR3 sequence (DNA): TGCGCCAGCAGCTTAGACAGGGGACATGGCTACACCTTC. It encodes CASSLDRGHGYTF.

The V call is TRBV5-6, the J call TRBJ2-2, with TRBD2 matching 8 bases. Germline loops: CDR1 SGHDT, CDR2 YYEEEE. V was clipped by 1 base and J by 0 bases; unmatched bases: 8. The CDR3 consists of 18 residues. The CDR3 sequence is CASSLYTAGDPNTGELFF. CDR3 sequence (DNA): TGTGCCAGCAGCTTGTATACAGCGGGGGATCCGAACACCGGGGAGCTGTTTTTT. The complete variable domain, with remaining parts taken from reference TRBV5-6 and TRBJ2-2, reads DAGVTQSPTHLIKTRGQQVTLRCSPKSGHDTVSWYQQALGQGPQFIFQYYEEEERQRGNFPDRFSGHQFPNYSSELNVNALLLGDSALYLCASSLYTAGDPNTGELFFGEGSRLTVL.

This sequence joins TRBV11-3 and TRBJ2-1, with D perhaps matching TRBD1 (5 bases). Germline V lookup: CDR1 SGHNT, CDR2 YENEEA. Trimming cost V 1 base and J 8 bases, with 6 bases left between them. The CDR3 is 12 amino acids. CDR3 sequence reads: CASSLGGDEQFF. CDR3 sequence (DNA): TGTGCCAGCAGCTTAGGGGGCGATGAGCAGTTCTTC.

This chain connects TRBV11-3 to TRBJ2-3; 15 bases are shared with TRBD2. CDR1 is SGHNT and CDR2 is YENEEA in the germline V gene. Trimming removed 4 bases from V and 3 bases from J; junction bases left unmatched: 5. The CDR3 spans 17 residues. CDR3 residues: CASSSPGTSGRTDTQYF. As DNA, the CDR3 is TGTGCCAGCAGCTCGCCCGGGACTAGCGGGAGGACAGATACGCAGTATTTT.

This clone has just a few counts. This chain joins TRBV3-1 (or the pseudogene TRBV3-2) and TRBJ2-2; D is ambiguous. Germline values: CDR1 LGHDT, CDR2 YNNKEL (reference sequence). Between the trimmed V and J ends, which lost 0 bases and 4 bases, there was a span of 6 bases. The CDR3 totals 14 residues. CDR3 DNA sequence: TGTGCCAGCAGCCAAGATTCGGGCACCGGGGAGCTGTTTTTT. This gives the protein CASSQDSGTGELFF.

The J gene is TRBJ2-2, the V gene TRBV5-4, with D possibly matching TRBD2 (6 bases). Trimming shortened V by 4 bases and J by 4 bases, and 11 bases separated the two germline ends. The CDR3 sequence is 14 residues long. Germline V lookup: CDR1 SGHNT, CDR2 YYREEE (reference sequence). This chain's CDR3 is CASSTRGLTGELFF. In DNA form, the CDR3 reads TGTGCCAGCAGCACCCGGGGACTCACCGGGGAGCTGTTTTTT.

J is TRBJ2-5 and V is TRBV28; 8 nucleotides line up with TRBD2. Germline CDR1 reads MDHEN; CDR2 reads SYDVKM. The junction had 8 bases not matched to a gene; V was cut back by 4 bases and J by 4 bases. The CDR3 consists of 15 residues. The CDR3 sequence is CASSSLGGGRETQYF. The DNA of the CDR3 is TGTGCCAGCAGTTCCCTCGGGGGGGGAAGAGAGACCCAGTACTTC.

This chain joins TRBV9 and TRBJ1-3, with a tentative D call TRBD1 (5 bases). Germline CDR1 reads SGDLS; CDR2 reads YYNGEE. This CDR3 comprises 15 residues. With 0 bases removed from V and 0 bases from J, the gap between germline ends came to 7 bases. The CDR3 bases are TGTGCCAGCAGCGTAGGGGGCACCTCTGGAAACACCATATATTTT. This sequence encodes CASSVGGTSGNTIYF.

V is TRBV15 and J is TRBJ2-7; 14 bases fit TRBD2. This CDR3 is built from 16 residues. V lost 3 bases and J lost 6; bases outside the gene matches: 7. Germline V gives CDR1 LNHNV, CDR2 YYDKDF (reference sequence). CDR3 bases: TGTGCCACCAGCAGGGGGGGACTAGCGGGAGTCACCGAGCAGTACTTC. Its translation: CATSRGGLAGVTEQYF. Full variable domain (rest looked up from reference TRBV15 and TRBJ2-7): DAMVIQNPRYQVTQFGKPVTLSCSQTLNHNVMYWYQQKSSQAPKLLFHYYDKDFNNEADTPDNFQSRRPNTSFCFLDIRSPGLGDTAMYLCATSRGGLAGVTEQYFGPGTRLTVT.

This chain links TRBV5-6 with TRBJ2-5; D uncertain. The V end was cut by 2 bases, the J end by 2 bases, with 4 bases between. The CDR3 totals 12 residues. Germline V lookup: CDR1 SGHDT, CDR2 YYEEEE. As DNA, the CDR3 is TGTGCCAGCAGCTTACAGCAAGAGACCCAGTACTTC. It translates to CASSLQQETQYF. The full variable domain, its missing parts supplied by reference TRBV5-6 and TRBJ2-5, is DAGVTQSPTHLIKTRGQQVTLRCSPKSGHDTVSWYQQALGQGPQFIFQYYEEEERQRGNFPDRFSGHQFPNYSSELNVNALLLGDSALYLCASSLQQETQYFGPGTRLLVL.

V and J are TRBV30 and TRBJ2-3; possibly TRBD1 for D (6 bases). The CDR3 is made up of 17 amino acids. Germline assignment: CDR1 GTSNPN and CDR2 SVGIG (reference sequence). Trimming left V 5 bases short and J 3 bases short, with 24 bases between. CDR3 bases: TGTGCCTGGGTGGGGTTACAGGGAATTTATCTGACAGATACGCAGTATTTT. Residues: CAWVGLQGIYLTDTQYF.